The rows below give T cell receptor beta chains drawn from one sample of a study of CD4 T cells in relation to SARS-CoV-2 and coronaviruses. These receptors' antigens are unknown. The table came from immunoSEQ multiplex PCR; TCRdb's copy has only in-frame clones and leaves some out. The sample has roughly 29,000 clones, about three quarters seen once; the top ten hold roughly 20%. Sequencing used CD4+ T cells from PBMCs, cultured in vitro. These receptors were collected from a human donor in good health. Each CDR3 is given with its conserved first and last residue. Each record gives: clone size, V gene, D gene, CDR3 protein. A D gene is named only where the DNA matches it firmly. Clone size is stated in some rows and not others, as once, few, many or a class when expanded.

clone_size: NA
v_call: TRBV4-1
d_call: NA
cdr3_aa: CASSQPRGREVFQQYF

clone_size: NA
v_call: TRBV7-3
d_call: NA
cdr3_aa: CASSLSRGDEQYF

clone_size: NA
v_call: TRBV9
d_call: NA
cdr3_aa: CASSVVDSGNTEAFF

clone_size: once
v_call: TRBV7-2
d_call: NA
cdr3_aa: CASSSQVVQNTGELFF

clone_size: NA
v_call: TRBV21-1
d_call: NA
cdr3_aa: CASSKAPSGGLGYNEQFF

clone_size: NA
v_call: TRBV10-3
d_call: NA
cdr3_aa: CAIRSYTSTDTQYF

clone_size: NA
v_call: TRBV18
d_call: NA
cdr3_aa: CASSPPGSSYEQYF

clone_size: few
v_call: TRBV28
d_call: NA
cdr3_aa: CATFATNEKLFF

clone_size: NA
v_call: TRBV7-2
d_call: NA
cdr3_aa: CASSSYTDTQYF

clone_size: NA
v_call: TRBV3-1/TRBV3-2
d_call: NA
cdr3_aa: CASSLAAGENIQYF

clone_size: NA
v_call: TRBV6-5
d_call: NA
cdr3_aa: CASSFLVGEAFF

clone_size: NA
v_call: TRBV7-8
d_call: TRBD2
cdr3_aa: CASSSTPPRAGGNYNEQFF

clone_size: NA
v_call: TRBV29-1
d_call: NA
cdr3_aa: CSVEIQGPEAFF

clone_size: NA
v_call: TRBV4-1
d_call: TRBD1
cdr3_aa: CASSQRQGEAQHF

clone_size: NA
v_call: TRBV5-8
d_call: TRBD2
cdr3_aa: CASSLPSGSGYHNEQFF

clone_size: NA
v_call: TRBV5-6
d_call: TRBD1
cdr3_aa: CASAVRMTGWNIQYF

clone_size: NA
v_call: TRBV5-4
d_call: NA
cdr3_aa: CASSYPGDPPRGYTF

clone_size: NA
v_call: TRBV27
d_call: NA
cdr3_aa: CASGRDSGFWTF

clone_size: NA
v_call: TRBV5-1
d_call: TRBD1
cdr3_aa: CASSLDRGYGYTF

clone_size: medium-sized
v_call: TRBV4-2
d_call: NA
cdr3_aa: CASSQAGLEDQPQHF

clone_size: NA
v_call: TRBV10-1
d_call: NA
cdr3_aa: CASGLGYTQYF

clone_size: once
v_call: TRBV11-2
d_call: NA
cdr3_aa: CASSSRAGHSYNEQFF

clone_size: NA
v_call: TRBV4-1
d_call: TRBD2
cdr3_aa: CASSPPEGTSGGDETQYF

clone_size: NA
v_call: TRBV19
d_call: TRBD2
cdr3_aa: CASSSFSAGGTDTQYF

clone_size: NA
v_call: TRBV30
d_call: TRBD1
cdr3_aa: CAWTLQGALNNSPLHF

clone_size: NA
v_call: TRBV6-5
d_call: TRBD1
cdr3_aa: CASQRLQGAGYEQYF

clone_size: NA
v_call: TRBV18
d_call: NA
cdr3_aa: CASSPFDTGELFF

clone_size: NA
v_call: TRBV18
d_call: NA
cdr3_aa: CASSPLGAGVNTEAFF

clone_size: few
v_call: TRBV4-3
d_call: NA
cdr3_aa: CASRVHGENTEAFF

clone_size: NA
v_call: TRBV5-4
d_call: TRBD1
cdr3_aa: CASSFGQGPYEQYF

clone_size: once
v_call: TRBV5-6
d_call: NA
cdr3_aa: CASSLRQVSNQPQHF

clone_size: few
v_call: TRBV28
d_call: NA
cdr3_aa: CASSLGSGGNQPQHF

clone_size: NA
v_call: TRBV25-1
d_call: TRBD2
cdr3_aa: CASSDPSLAGVWETQYF

clone_size: NA
v_call: TRBV6-6
d_call: NA
cdr3_aa: CASSLNRESSYTF

clone_size: once
v_call: TRBV7-9
d_call: TRBD1
cdr3_aa: CASSSLWTGSTDTQYF

clone_size: few
v_call: TRBV9
d_call: TRBD1
cdr3_aa: CASSAQGDTEAFF

clone_size: NA
v_call: TRBV9
d_call: TRBD1
cdr3_aa: CASSVEVGGGTDTQYF

clone_size: NA
v_call: TRBV18
d_call: TRBD2
cdr3_aa: CASSLEGGEQYF

clone_size: NA
v_call: TRBV7-9
d_call: NA
cdr3_aa: CASSPLQGNYGYTF

clone_size: NA
v_call: TRBV5-5
d_call: NA
cdr3_aa: CASTLGAYEWQYF

clone_size: NA
v_call: TRBV4-1
d_call: TRBD1
cdr3_aa: CASSRPGQNYEQYF

clone_size: NA
v_call: TRBV24-1
d_call: TRBD1
cdr3_aa: CATSEPGTGETQYF

clone_size: once
v_call: TRBV6-1
d_call: NA
cdr3_aa: CASRTPGRDYGYTF

clone_size: NA
v_call: TRBV12-3/TRBV12-4
d_call: NA
cdr3_aa: CASSPTGRYGYTF

clone_size: few
v_call: TRBV11-1
d_call: TRBD1
cdr3_aa: CASSPRDRGFTGELFF

clone_size: NA
v_call: TRBV19
d_call: NA
cdr3_aa: CASSYQGGWRTNEKLFF

clone_size: few
v_call: TRBV12-5
d_call: TRBD1
cdr3_aa: CASDFRDREETQYF

clone_size: NA
v_call: TRBV13
d_call: TRBD1
cdr3_aa: CASKGQVDRDTQYF

clone_size: NA
v_call: TRBV7-9
d_call: TRBD2
cdr3_aa: CASSLEGGSGNTDTQYF

clone_size: NA
v_call: TRBV2
d_call: NA
cdr3_aa: CASYGPDTQYF

clone_size: NA
v_call: TRBV6-5
d_call: NA
cdr3_aa: CASSYYGAVTEQYF

clone_size: NA
v_call: TRBV7-9
d_call: TRBD2
cdr3_aa: CASSWGLAGVIADTQYF

clone_size: NA
v_call: TRBV9
d_call: TRBD1
cdr3_aa: CASSGGTGGEQTQYF

clone_size: NA
v_call: TRBV6-1
d_call: NA
cdr3_aa: CASSEGVRIPQETQYF

clone_size: NA
v_call: TRBV6-5
d_call: NA
cdr3_aa: CASSYYHRGASYEQYF